These 6 T cell receptor beta chains were all obtained from the same sample, sequenced in a study of blood T cell repertoires in COVID-19. Sequencing was performed with immunoSEQ multiplex PCR; in TCRdb, only in-frame clones are kept and a portion is missing. In the table there are approximately 260,000 clones, about 86% of which are singletons. The sequenced sample consisted of peripheral blood. Source of these receptors: a man between 18 and 29 years old with active or convalescent COVID-19.

The chain has TRBV5-6 and TRBJ2-7, with D possibly being TRBD1 (5 bases). CDR1 SGHDT and CDR2 YYEEEE come from the germline V gene. The CDR3 has 14 amino acids. Trimming shortened V by 0 bases and J by 6 bases, and 13 bases separated the two germline ends. Written as DNA, the CDR3 is TGTGCCAGCAGCTTGGGGCAGGGTGGGGTCGAGCAGTACTTC. Encoded protein: CASSLGQGGVEQYF.

The chain recombines TRBV7-8 with TRBJ2-3; D gene uncertain. The germline gives CDR1 SGHVS, CDR2 FQNEAQ. The CDR3 extends over 12 amino acids. Trimming removed 7 bases from V and 1 base from J, with 6 bases in between. The CDR3 DNA is TGTGCCAGCAACCAGGGCACAGATACGCAGTATTTT. It is translated as CASNQGTDTQYF. Full variable domain (outside the CDR3, taken from reference TRBV7-8 and TRBJ2-3): GAGVSQSPRYKVAKRGQDVALRCDPISGHVSLFWYQQALGQGPEFLTYFQNEAQLDKSGLPSDRFFAERPEGSVSTLKIQRTQQEDSAVYLCASNQGTDTQYFGPGTRLTVL.

The chain is built from TRBV5-1 and TRBJ2-1, with TRBD1 matching 10 bases. From germline, CDR1 is SGHRS and CDR2 YFSETQ. This CDR3 spans 16 amino acids. V gave up 3 bases and J gave up 8 bases; unmatched junction bases: 11. CDR3 sequence reads: CASSSGGTGAGHEQFF. The CDR3 region has the DNA TGCGCCAGCAGCTCCGGGGGGACAGGGGCCGGCCATGAGCAGTTCTTC.

The genes are TRBV7-9 and TRBJ2-2; D unclear. V was cut by 4 bases and J by 3 bases, with 12 bases left in between. Looked up from germline, CDR1 is SEHNR and CDR2 is FQNEAQ (reference sequence). This CDR3 comprises 15 residues. CDR3 DNA sequence: TGTGCCAGCAGCTCCCGCGTGCCCGACACCGGGGAGCTGTTTTTT. Translated, it gives CASSSRVPDTGELFF.

This sequence joins TRBV10-3 and TRBJ1-2; the match to TRBD1 covers 7 bases. Germline CDR1 ENHRY, CDR2 SYGVKD. J lost 5 bases, V lost 6 bases, and 12 bases had no gene match. This CDR3 comprises 15 residues. CDR3 sequence (DNA): TGTGCCATCAGCCTAGAGGGGGCGGGAAATTATGGCTACACCTTC. Translating it yields CAISLEGAGNYGYTF.

This chain connects TRBV30 to TRBJ1-3; TRBD1 agrees at 10 bases. The germline V gene has CDR1 GTSNPN and CDR2 SVGIG (reference sequence). The length of the CDR3 is 13 residues. Losses at the gene ends were 5 bases for V and 2 bases for J; bases not matched to a gene: 0. The CDR3 is CAWGTGAGNTIYF. The CDR3 DNA is TGTGCCTGGGGGACAGGGGCTGGAAACACCATATATTTT. Variable domain in full (rest from reference TRBV30 and TRBJ1-3): SQTIHQWPATLVQPVGSPLSLECTVEGTSNPNLYWYRQAAGRGLQLLFYSVGIGQISSEVPQNLSASRPQDRQFILSSKKLLLSDSGFYLCAWGTGAGNTIYFGEGSWLTVV.